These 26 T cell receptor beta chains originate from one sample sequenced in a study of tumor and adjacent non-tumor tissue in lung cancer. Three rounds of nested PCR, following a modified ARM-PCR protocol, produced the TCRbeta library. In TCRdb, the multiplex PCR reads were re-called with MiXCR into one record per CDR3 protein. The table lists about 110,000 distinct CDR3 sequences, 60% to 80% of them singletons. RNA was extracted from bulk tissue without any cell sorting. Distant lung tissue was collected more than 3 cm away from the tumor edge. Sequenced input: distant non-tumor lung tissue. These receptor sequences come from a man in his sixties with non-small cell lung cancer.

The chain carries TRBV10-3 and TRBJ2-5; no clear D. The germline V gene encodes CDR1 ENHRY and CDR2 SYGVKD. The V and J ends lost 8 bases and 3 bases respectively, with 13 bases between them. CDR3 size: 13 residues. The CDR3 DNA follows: TGTGCCATCCGGATGGGTAATGAAGAGACCCAGTACTTC. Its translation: CAIRMGNEETQYF.

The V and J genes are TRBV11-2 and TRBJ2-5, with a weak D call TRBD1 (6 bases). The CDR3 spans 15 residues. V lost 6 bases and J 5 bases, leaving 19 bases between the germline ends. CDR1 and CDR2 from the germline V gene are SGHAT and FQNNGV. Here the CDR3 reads CASSLTRGVMETQYF. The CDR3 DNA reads TGTGCCAGCAGTTTGACCAGGGGAGTCATGGAGACCCAGTACTTC.

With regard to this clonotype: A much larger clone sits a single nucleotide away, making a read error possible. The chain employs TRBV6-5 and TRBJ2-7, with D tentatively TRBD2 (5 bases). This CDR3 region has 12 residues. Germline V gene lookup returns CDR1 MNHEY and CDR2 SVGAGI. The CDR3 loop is CVSSGGGYEQYF. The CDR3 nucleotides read TGTGTCAGCAGTGGAGGTGGGTACGAGCAGTACTTC.

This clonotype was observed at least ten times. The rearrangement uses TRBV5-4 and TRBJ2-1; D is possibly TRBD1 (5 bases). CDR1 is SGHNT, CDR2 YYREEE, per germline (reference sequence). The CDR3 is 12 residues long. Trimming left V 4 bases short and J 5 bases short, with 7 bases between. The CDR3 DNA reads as TGTGCCAGCAGCCAAGGGGACAATGAGCAGTTCTTC. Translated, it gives CASSQGDNEQFF. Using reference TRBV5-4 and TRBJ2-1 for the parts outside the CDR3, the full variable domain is ETGVTQSPTHLIKTRGQQVTLRCSSQSGHNTVSWYQQALGQGPQFIFQYYREEENGRGNFPPRFSGLQFPNYSSELNVNALELDDSALYLCASSQGDNEQFFGPGTRLTVL.

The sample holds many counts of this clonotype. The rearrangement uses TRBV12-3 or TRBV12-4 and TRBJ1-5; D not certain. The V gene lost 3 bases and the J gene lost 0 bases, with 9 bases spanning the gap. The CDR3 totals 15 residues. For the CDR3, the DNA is TGTGCCAGCAGTTTTGGCAGAGATAGCAATCAGCCCCAGCATTTT. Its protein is CASSFGRDSNQPQHF.

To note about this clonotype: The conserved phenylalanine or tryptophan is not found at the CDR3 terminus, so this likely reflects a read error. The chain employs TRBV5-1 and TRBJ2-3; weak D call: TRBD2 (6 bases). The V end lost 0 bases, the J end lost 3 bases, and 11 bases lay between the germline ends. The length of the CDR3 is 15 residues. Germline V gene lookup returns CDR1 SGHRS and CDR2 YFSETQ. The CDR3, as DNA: TGCGCCAGCAGCTTGGTCGGGCGGGGTACAGATACGCAGTATTTG. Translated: CASSLVGRGTDTQYL.

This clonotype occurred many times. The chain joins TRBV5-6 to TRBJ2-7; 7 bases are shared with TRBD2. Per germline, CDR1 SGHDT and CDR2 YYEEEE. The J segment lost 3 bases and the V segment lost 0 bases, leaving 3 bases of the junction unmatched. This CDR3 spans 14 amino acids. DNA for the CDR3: TGTGCCAGCAGCTTGGGCCTAGCGGACTACGAGCAGTACTTC. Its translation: CASSLGLADYEQYF.

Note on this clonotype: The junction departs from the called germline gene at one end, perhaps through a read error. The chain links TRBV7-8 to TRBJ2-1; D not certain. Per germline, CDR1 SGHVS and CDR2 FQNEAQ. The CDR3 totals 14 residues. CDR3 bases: TGTGCCAGCAGCCCCGGATGGTGGGGTGATGAGCAGTCCTTC. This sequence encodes CASSPGWWGDEQSF.

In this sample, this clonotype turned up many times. The DNA of the CDR3 is TGCAGTGCTAGCACTAGCGGGAGGAGGAATGAGCAGTTCTTC. It is translated as CSASTSGRRNEQFF. V is TRBV20-1 and J is TRBJ2-1; 12 bases fit TRBD2. This CDR3 spans 14 amino acids. CDR1 and CDR2 (germline): DFQATT, SNEGSKA (reference sequence). V was clipped by 3 bases and J by 7 bases; unmatched bases: 4.

The CDR3 DNA reads TGTGCCAGCAGTGTTCAGACAGGGGTTGGCTCCGATCAGTACTTC. Encoded protein: CASSVQTGVGSDQYF. The chain is built from TRBV6-1 and TRBJ2-7; 8 bases map to TRBD1. The CDR3 totals 15 residues. The junction had 15 bases not matched to a gene; V was cut back by 4 bases and J by 10 bases. The V gene's germline CDR1 is MNHNS and CDR2 SASEGT.

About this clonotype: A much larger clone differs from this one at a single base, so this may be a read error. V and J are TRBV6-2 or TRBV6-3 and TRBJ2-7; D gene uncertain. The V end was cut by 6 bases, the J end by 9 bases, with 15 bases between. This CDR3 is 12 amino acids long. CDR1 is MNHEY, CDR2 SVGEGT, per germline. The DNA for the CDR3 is TGTGCCAGCAGCCCTAGGGTGGACGTGCAGTACTTC. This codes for CASSPRVDVQYF.

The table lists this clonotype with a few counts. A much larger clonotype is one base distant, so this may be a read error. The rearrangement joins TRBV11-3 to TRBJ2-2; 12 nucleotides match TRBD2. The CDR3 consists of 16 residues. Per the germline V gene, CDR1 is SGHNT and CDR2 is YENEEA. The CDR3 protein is CVSRPSGRVNTGEPFF. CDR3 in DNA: TGTGTCAGCAGACCTAGCGGGAGGGTGAACACCGGGGAGCCGTTTTTT.

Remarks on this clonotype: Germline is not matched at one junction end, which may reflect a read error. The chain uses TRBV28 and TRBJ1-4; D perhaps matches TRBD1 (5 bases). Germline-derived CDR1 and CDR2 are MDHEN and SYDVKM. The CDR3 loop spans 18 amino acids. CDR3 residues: CGSTFAGFMTATNEKLFF. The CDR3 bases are TGTGGCAGCACCTTCGCAGGGTTTATGACGGCAACTAATGAAAAACTGTTTTTT. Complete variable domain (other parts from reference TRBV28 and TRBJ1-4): DVKVTQSSRYLVKRTGEKVFLECVQDMDHENMFWYRQDPGLGLRLIYFSYDVKMKEKGDIPEGYSVSREKKERFSLILESASTNQTSMYLCGSTFAGFMTATNEKLFFGSGTQLSVL.

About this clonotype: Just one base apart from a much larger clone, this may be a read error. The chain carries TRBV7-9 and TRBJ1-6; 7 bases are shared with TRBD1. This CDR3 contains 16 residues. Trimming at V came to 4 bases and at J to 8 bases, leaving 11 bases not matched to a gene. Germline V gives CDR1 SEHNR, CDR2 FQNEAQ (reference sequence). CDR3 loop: CASSSSGTVVDSPLHF. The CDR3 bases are TGTGCCAGCAGCTCGTCCGGGACAGTGGTTGATTCACCCCTCCACTTT.

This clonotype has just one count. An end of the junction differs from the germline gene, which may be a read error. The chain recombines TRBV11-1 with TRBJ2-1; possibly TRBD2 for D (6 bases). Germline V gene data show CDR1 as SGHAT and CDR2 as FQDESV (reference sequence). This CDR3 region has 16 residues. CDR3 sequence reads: CASSSTGTGINNEQLF. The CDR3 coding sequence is TGTGCCAGCAGCTCCACCGGGACTGGAATAAACAATGAGCAGCTCTTC.

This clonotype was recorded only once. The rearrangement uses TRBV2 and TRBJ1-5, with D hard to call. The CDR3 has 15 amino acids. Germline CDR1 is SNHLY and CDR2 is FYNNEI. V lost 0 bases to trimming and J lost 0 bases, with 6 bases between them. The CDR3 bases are TGTGCCAGCAGTGAAGCGCCGTATAGCAATCAGCCCCAGCATTTT. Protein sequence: CASSEAPYSNQPQHF.

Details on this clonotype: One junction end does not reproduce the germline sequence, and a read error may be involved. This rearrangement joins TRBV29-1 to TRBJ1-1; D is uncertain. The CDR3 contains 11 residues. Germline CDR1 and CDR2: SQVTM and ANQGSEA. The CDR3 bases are TGTTGCGTTTTGGAGAACACTGAAGCTTTCTTT. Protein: CCVLENTEAFF.

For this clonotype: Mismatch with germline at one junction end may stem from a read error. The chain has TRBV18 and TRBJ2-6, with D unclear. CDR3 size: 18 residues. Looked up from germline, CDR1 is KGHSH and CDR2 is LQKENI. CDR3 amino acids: CTSSPPSRVSSGANVLTF. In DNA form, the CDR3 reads TGTACCAGCTCACCACCGAGTCGGGTCAGCTCTGGGGCCAACGTCCTGACTTTC.

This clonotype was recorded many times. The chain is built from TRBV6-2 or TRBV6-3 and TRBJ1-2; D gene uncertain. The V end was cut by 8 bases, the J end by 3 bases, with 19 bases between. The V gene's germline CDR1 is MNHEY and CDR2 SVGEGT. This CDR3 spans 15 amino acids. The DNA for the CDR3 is TGTGCCAGCGGATCACGCAGGACGGTAGACTATGGCTACACCTTC. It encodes CASGSRRTVDYGYTF.

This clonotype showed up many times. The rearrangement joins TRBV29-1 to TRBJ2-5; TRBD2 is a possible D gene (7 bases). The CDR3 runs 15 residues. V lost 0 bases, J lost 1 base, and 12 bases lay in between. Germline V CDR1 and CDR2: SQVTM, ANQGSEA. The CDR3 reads CSVEEDRGAQETQYF. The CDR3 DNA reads TGCAGCGTTGAAGAGGACCGGGGGGCCCAAGAGACCCAGTACTTC.

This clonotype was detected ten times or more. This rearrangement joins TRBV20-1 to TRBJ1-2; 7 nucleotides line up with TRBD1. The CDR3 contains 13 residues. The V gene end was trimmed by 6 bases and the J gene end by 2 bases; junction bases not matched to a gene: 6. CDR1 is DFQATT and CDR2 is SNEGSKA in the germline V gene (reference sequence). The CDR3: CSALDRSNYGYTF. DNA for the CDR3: TGCAGTGCCCTGGACAGGAGCAACTATGGCTACACCTTC.

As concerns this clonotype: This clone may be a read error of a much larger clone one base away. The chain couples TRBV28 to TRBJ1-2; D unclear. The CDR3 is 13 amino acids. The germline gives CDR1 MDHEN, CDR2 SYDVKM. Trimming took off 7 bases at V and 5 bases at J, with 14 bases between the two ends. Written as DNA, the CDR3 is TGTGCCAGCACCCTGAGTTGGACGTATGGCTACACCTTC. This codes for CASTLSWTYGYTF.

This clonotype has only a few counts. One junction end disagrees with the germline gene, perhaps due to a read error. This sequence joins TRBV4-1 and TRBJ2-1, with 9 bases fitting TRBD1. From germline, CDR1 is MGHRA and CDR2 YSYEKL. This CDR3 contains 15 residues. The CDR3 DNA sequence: TGCGCTAGCAGCCATGGGACAGGGAACTACAATGAGCAGTTCTTC. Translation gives CASSHGTGNYNEQFF.

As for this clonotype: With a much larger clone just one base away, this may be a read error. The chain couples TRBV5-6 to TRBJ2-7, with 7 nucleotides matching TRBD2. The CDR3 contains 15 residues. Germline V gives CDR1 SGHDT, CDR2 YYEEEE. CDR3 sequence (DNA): TGTGCCGGCAGCTTGGAGGGCGGGAGCGGGCTCGAGCAGTACTTC. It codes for CAGSLEGGSGLEQYF.

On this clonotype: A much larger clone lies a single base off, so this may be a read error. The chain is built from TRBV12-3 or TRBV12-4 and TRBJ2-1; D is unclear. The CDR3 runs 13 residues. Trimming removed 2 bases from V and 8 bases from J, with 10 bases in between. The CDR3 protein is CASSLRQVDEQFF. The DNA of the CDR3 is TGTGCCAGCAGTTTAAGGCAGGTCGATGAGCAGTTCTTC.

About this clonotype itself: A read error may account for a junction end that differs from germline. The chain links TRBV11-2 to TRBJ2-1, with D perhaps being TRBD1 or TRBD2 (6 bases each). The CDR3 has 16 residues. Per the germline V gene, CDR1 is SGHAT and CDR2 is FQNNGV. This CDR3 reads CASSLVGGPRNNDQFF. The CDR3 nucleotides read TGTGCCAGCAGCTTGGTAGGGGGGCCGAGAAACAATGATCAGTTCTTC.